This T cell receptor beta chain comes out of a study of shared T cell receptors in the human thymus. In this sample, this clone turned up once. At one end the junction does not follow the germline gene, possibly because of a read error. Other DNA variants within this sample encode the same CDR3. Sequencing was performed with immunoSEQ multiplex PCR; in TCRdb, only in-frame clones are kept and a portion is missing. The sample has some 640,000 clones, over 75% seen once; the top ten hold roughly 0.0086%. The CDR3 extends over 14 amino acids. Per germline, CDR1 MDHEN and CDR2 SYDVKM. This same sample was also part of a study on human thymus T cells. That publication notes: Healthy Finnish infants undergoing corrective surgery for congenital heart defects were the donors. From resections taken during corrective heart surgery, the thymus tissue was obtained. Thymic and blood repertoires seemed to favor certain V and J genes. Thymic repertoires overlap heavily among unrelated individuals, related research has reported.

The specimen was thymocytes. The clonotype was recovered from a boy younger than two with a congenital heart defect. The rearrangement uses TRBV28 and TRBJ1-6; no reliable D call. Here the CDR3 reads CASSPLGRNSPLHF. In DNA form, the CDR3 reads TGTGCCAGCAGTCCCCTTGGGCGTAATTCCCCCCTCCACTTT. The entire variable domain, with the rest obtained from reference TRBV28 and TRBJ1-6, is as follows: DVKVTQSSRYLVKRTGEKVFLECVQDMDHENMFWYRQDPGLGLRLIYFSYDVKMKEKGDIPEGYSVSREKKERFSLILESASTNQTSMYLCASSPLGRNSPLHFGNGTRLTVT.